The 24 T cell receptor beta chains reported below all come from one sample, sequenced in a study of blood T cell repertoires in COVID-19. Repertoires were generated with immunoSEQ multiplex PCR, while TCRdb's copy carries only in-frame clones and drops some. The table shows 170,000 or so clones, with approximately 80% occurring only once. Sample: peripheral blood. These receptors were collected from a woman aged 40 to 50 with COVID-19, enrolled during active disease.

The chain couples TRBV19 to TRBJ1-3; D remains ambiguous. The V gene lost 0 bases and the J gene lost 3 bases, with 12 bases spanning the gap. Germline V lookup: CDR1 LNHDA, CDR2 SQIVND (reference sequence). The CDR3 is 16 amino acids. CDR3 protein: CASSIDRQGVGNTIYF. In nucleotides, the CDR3 is TGTGCCAGTAGTATAGATCGTCAAGGAGTTGGAAACACCATATATTTT.

The chain combines TRBV14 with TRBJ2-3, with 9 nucleotides matching TRBD2. CDR1 and CDR2 (germline): SGHDN, FVKESK. Trimming took 2 bases from V and 4 from J; bases not matched to a gene: 7. The CDR3 is made up of 16 amino acids. Written as DNA, the CDR3 is TGTGCCAGCAGCCAAAGGGGCGGGGGGGCCGCAGATACGCAGTATTTT. Residues: CASSQRGGGAADTQYF.

This clone turned up a few times. V and J are TRBV6-6 and TRBJ1-6; D possibly corresponds to TRBD1 (6 bases). Germline assignment: CDR1 MNHNY and CDR2 SVGAGI (reference sequence). This CDR3 has 13 amino acids. Trimming left V 7 bases short and J 9 bases short, with 13 bases between. The CDR3 DNA reads as TGTGCCAGCAACGGTCAGGGGAGTTCACCCCTCCACTTT. It specifies CASNGQGSSPLHF.

This chain joins TRBV19 and TRBJ1-1; 7 nucleotides line up with TRBD1. This CDR3 spans 13 amino acids. The V segment lost 6 bases and the J segment 4 bases; nucleotides outside the gene matches: 5. Germline V gene data show CDR1 as LNHDA and CDR2 as SQIVND (reference sequence). The DNA of the CDR3 is TGTGCCAGTAGGACAGGGCTGGCCACTGAAGCTTTCTTT. It translates to CASRTGLATEAFF.

The chain has TRBV7-3 and TRBJ2-7; the match to TRBD2 covers 9 bases. Germline CDR1 is SGHTA and CDR2 is FQGTGA. The J segment lost 3 bases and the V segment lost 8 bases, leaving 8 bases of the junction unmatched. The CDR3 runs to 14 residues. The CDR3 DNA sequence: TGTGCCAGCTCGGTTGCGGGAGGGAGCTACGAGCAGTACTTC. Its translation: CASSVAGGSYEQYF.

The gene calls are TRBV28 and TRBJ2-7; no clear D. V was clipped by 2 bases and J by 0 bases, with 8 bases between them. CDR3 length equals 14 residues. Germline V gene lookup returns CDR1 MDHEN and CDR2 SYDVKM. This CDR3 reads CASSLALSSYEQYF. CDR3 sequence (DNA): TGTGCCAGCAGTTTAGCGTTAAGCTCCTACGAGCAGTACTTC.

The genes are TRBV18 and TRBJ1-4; perhaps TRBD1 as D (5 bases). V was shortened by 3 bases and J by 7 bases, with 9 bases between the two germline ends. The germline V gene encodes CDR1 KGHSH and CDR2 LQKENI. There are 13 residues in the CDR3. The CDR3 bases are TGTGCCAGCTCACCTGTAAGGGGTGAAAAACTGTTTTTT. Its translation: CASSPVRGEKLFF.

The rearrangement uses TRBV5-6 and TRBJ1-1; the D gene is possibly TRBD1 (6 bases). The germline CDR1 and CDR2 sequences are SGHDT and YYEEEE. The CDR3 spans 16 residues. V was pared by 3 bases and J by 0 bases, with 15 bases between. Written as DNA, the CDR3 is TGTGCCAGCAGCTCGATATCGACAGGAATGAACACTGAAGCTTTCTTT. Its translation is CASSSISTGMNTEAFF.

Only one count was recorded for this clone. This chain connects TRBV16 to TRBJ1-5, with D possibly being TRBD1 (6 bases). The CDR3 extends over 15 amino acids. Germline CDR1 and CDR2: KGHSY and FQNENV. The V gene lost 7 bases and the J gene lost 3 bases, with 16 bases spanning the gap. CDR3 protein: CASTTGRGYNQPQHF. The CDR3 DNA reads TGTGCCAGCACGACGGGCAGGGGTTACAATCAGCCCCAGCATTTT.

This rearrangement joins TRBV5-1 to TRBJ2-5; 8 nucleotides line up with TRBD1. This CDR3 region has 15 residues. The V and J ends lost 4 bases and 2 bases, in that order; junction bases with no gene match: 7. Germline V gene data show CDR1 as SGHRS and CDR2 as YFSETQ. The CDR3, as DNA: TGCGCCAGCAGCCGGACGACAGGGGCGCAAGAGACCCAGTACTTC. Protein: CASSRTTGAQETQYF.

The V gene is TRBV5-1, the J gene TRBJ2-3; 8 bases agree with TRBD1. The germline gives CDR1 SGHRS, CDR2 YFSETQ. The CDR3 length is 16 residues. V dropped 4 bases and J dropped 5; count of bases not matched to a gene: 12. CDR3 sequence reads: CASSPSIDRGQDTQYF. Written as DNA, the CDR3 is TGCGCCAGCAGCCCCTCGATCGACAGGGGTCAAGATACGCAGTATTTT.

This clone turned up a few times. V and J are TRBV5-1 and TRBJ1-4; D unclear. The length of the CDR3 is 16 residues. The germline V gene encodes CDR1 SGHRS and CDR2 YFSETQ. The V end was cut by 2 bases, the J end by 3 bases, with 14 bases between. The CDR3 DNA follows: TGCGCCAGCAGCTTAATCCTAAACGGAGCTAATGAAAAACTGTTTTTT. As protein: CASSLILNGANEKLFF.

The chain combines TRBV11-2 with TRBJ2-5, with 13 bases aligning to TRBD2. V lost 5 bases, J lost 2 bases, and 8 bases stayed unmatched. CDR3 size: 17 residues. Germline V gene lookup returns CDR1 SGHAT and CDR2 FQNNGV. CDR3 DNA sequence: TGTGCCAGCAGCCGTGCCGGGACTAGCGGGGTACAAGAGACCCAGTACTTC. Encoded protein: CASSRAGTSGVQETQYF.

The V and J genes are TRBV11-2 and TRBJ2-1; TRBD2 agrees at 12 bases. Germline lookup yields CDR1 SGHAT and CDR2 FQNNGV. This CDR3 has 14 amino acids. Losses at the gene ends were 3 bases for V and 13 bases for J; bases not matched to a gene: 7. The CDR3 DNA reads TGTGCCAGCAGCTTGGCAGGACTAGCGGGATTTCAGTTCTTC. Its translation: CASSLAGLAGFQFF.

The chain links TRBV5-6 to TRBJ2-7, with 8 bases lining up with TRBD1. Germline CDR1 is SGHDT and CDR2 is YYEEEE. The J segment lost 0 bases and the V segment lost 1 base, leaving 3 bases of the junction unmatched. This CDR3 has 15 residues. CDR3 protein: CASSLTGGGSYEQYF. The CDR3, as DNA: TGTGCCAGCAGCTTGACAGGGGGAGGCTCCTACGAGCAGTACTTC.

The V gene is TRBV19, the J gene TRBJ2-7, with unresolved D. Germline V lookup: CDR1 LNHDA, CDR2 SQIVND (reference sequence). This CDR3 has 14 amino acids. V gave up 1 base and J gave up 7 bases, with 14 bases separating them. This CDR3 is CASSIVVSPTEQYF. The CDR3 nucleotides are TGTGCCAGTAGTATAGTGGTCTCCCCTACGGAGCAGTACTTC.

The V and J genes are TRBV10-2 and TRBJ2-4, with 7 bases aligning to TRBD1. The trim removed 8 bases at V and 7 bases at J, leaving 5 bases unmatched. Germline CDR1 and CDR2: WSHSY and SAAADI. This CDR3 comprises 12 residues. The CDR3 DNA reads TGCGCCAGCGGGGAACAGGGGAACATTCAGTACTTC. Protein: CASGEQGNIQYF.

CDR3 region: CASSPQGARNEQYF. The CDR3 bases are TGCGCCAGCAGCCCACAGGGTGCAAGGAACGAGCAGTACTTC. This rearrangement joins TRBV4-1 to TRBJ2-7; weak D call: TRBD1 (6 bases). In germline, CDR1 is MGHRA, CDR2 YSYEKL. This CDR3 has 14 amino acids. The germline V and J ends were trimmed by 4 bases and 5 bases, with 15 bases remaining between them.

The rearrangement joins TRBV19 to TRBJ2-5; TRBD1 is a possible D gene (7 bases). V lost 5 bases and J 5 bases, leaving 12 bases between the germline ends. Germline CDR1 reads LNHDA; CDR2 reads SQIVND (reference sequence). The CDR3 has 13 amino acids. CDR3 in amino acids: CASSVQGGETQYF. The CDR3 DNA follows: TGTGCCAGTAGTGTCCAGGGGGGCGAGACCCAGTACTTC. Together with reference TRBV19 and TRBJ2-5, the CDR3 gives the full variable domain: DGGITQSPKYLFRKEGQNVTLSCEQNLNHDAMYWYRQDPGQGLRLIYYSQIVNDFQKGDIAEGYSVSREKKESFPLTVTSAQKNPTAFYLCASSVQGGETQYFGPGTRLLVL.

This chain uses TRBV11-2 with TRBJ2-7; TRBD2 matches 7 bases. The V gene end was trimmed by 11 bases and the J gene end by 1 base; junction bases not matched to a gene: 14. The germline V gene has CDR1 SGHAT and CDR2 FQNNGV. The CDR3 covers 15 residues. The CDR3 nucleotides read TGTGCCGGCGTCGGGTCAGAGCGGGGATCCTACGAGCAGTACTTC. This encodes CAGVGSERGSYEQYF. Together with reference TRBV11-2 and TRBJ2-7, the CDR3 gives the full variable domain: EAGVAQSPRYKIIEKRQSVAFWCNPISGHATLYWYQQILGQGPKLLIQFQNNGVVDDSQLPKDRFSAERLKGVDSTLKIQPAKLEDSAVYLCAGVGSERGSYEQYFGPGTRLTVT.

The chain employs TRBV19 and TRBJ2-1; D ambiguous. The CDR3 consists of 13 residues. Trimming shortened V by 4 bases and J by 3 bases, and 7 bases separated the two germline ends. Germline V gives CDR1 LNHDA, CDR2 SQIVND (reference sequence). The CDR3 reads CASSTNFYNEQFF. The CDR3 nucleotides are TGTGCCAGTAGTACCAACTTCTACAATGAGCAGTTCTTC. The entire variable domain, with the rest obtained from reference TRBV19 and TRBJ2-1, is as follows: DGGITQSPKYLFRKEGQNVTLSCEQNLNHDAMYWYRQDPGQGLRLIYYSQIVNDFQKGDIAEGYSVSREKKESFPLTVTSAQKNPTAFYLCASSTNFYNEQFFGPGTRLTVL.

The chain carries TRBV25-1 and TRBJ1-5; D gene unclear. The V end lost 7 bases, the J end lost 2 bases, and 6 bases lay between the germline ends. Germline V CDR1 and CDR2: MGHDK, SYGVNS. The length of the CDR3 is 12 residues. The CDR3 region has the DNA TGTGCCAGCAATGGAGGCAATCAGCCCCAGCATTTT. This gives the protein CASNGGNQPQHF.

The chain is built from TRBV27 and TRBJ2-5; TRBD1 might be the D (5 bases). Germline values: CDR1 MNHEY, CDR2 SMNVEV (reference sequence). The CDR3 covers 13 residues. V gave up 3 bases and J gave up 3 bases, with 8 bases separating them. The CDR3 loop is CASSFLGEETQYF. In DNA form, the CDR3 reads TGTGCCAGCAGTTTCCTAGGGGAAGAGACCCAGTACTTC.

This chain connects TRBV18 to TRBJ2-2; 7 nucleotides line up with TRBD1. Losses at the gene ends were 5 bases for V and 1 base for J; bases not matched to a gene: 7. This CDR3 has 16 amino acids. The germline CDR1 and CDR2 sequences are KGHSH and LQKENI. The CDR3 DNA sequence: TGTGCCAGCTCAGCCAGACAGGGTCTGAACACCGGGGAGCTGTTTTTT. It codes for CASSARQGLNTGELFF.